The rows below give T cell receptor beta chains drawn from one sample of a study of PD-L1 blockade in urothelial cancer. The method was immunoSEQ multiplex PCR; TCRdb's version includes in-frame clones alone and lacks a portion of them. This sample has around 40,000 clones; 80% to 90% occur once, and the top ten carry over 1.5%. The material was PBMCs, obtained around atezolizumab (anti-PD-L1) treatment. The receptors come from a man in his sixties with urothelial cancer. The CDR3 runs from the conserved cysteine through the conserved F or W. The D gene is left open where the match is weak. Expanded clones are given a class, and other clones once, few, many or no size at all.

V gene	J gene	D gene	clone size	CDR3 protein	CDR3 DNA
TRBV9	TRBJ2-2	.	.	CASSVDWGRQGNTGELFF	TGTGCCAGCAGCGTAGATTGGGGGAGGCAGGGGAACACCGGGGAGCTGTTTTTT
TRBV6-5	TRBJ1-1	TRBD1	.	CASSYSLGQGAFF	TGTGCCAGCAGTTACTCCCTGGGACAGGGGGCTTTCTTT
TRBV4-1	TRBJ1-2	TRBD1	.	CASSQTGQGNYGYTF	TGCGCCAGCAGCCAGACCGGACAGGGAAACTATGGCTACACCTTC
TRBV5-6	TRBJ2-7	TRBD2	.	CASSLSLAVIGQYF	TGTGCCAGCAGCTTGAGTCTAGCGGTGATTGGGCAGTACTTC
TRBV23-1	TRBJ1-5	.	.	CASSQSSLKGAPVGNQPQHF	TGCGCCAGCAGTCAATCGTCCCTCAAAGGGGCCCCAGTAGGGAATCAGCCCCAGCATTTT
TRBV30	TRBJ2-3	TRBD1	.	CAWSFTGGSFTDTQYF	TGTGCCTGGAGTTTTACAGGGGGGTCCTTCACAGATACGCAGTATTTT
TRBV4-1	TRBJ2-7	TRBD1	few	CASSQEGTASYEQYF	TGCGCCAGCAGCCAGGAAGGGACAGCCTCCTACGAGCAGTACTTC
TRBV18	TRBJ2-7	TRBD1	.	CASSPETGRNEQYF	TGTGCCAGCTCACCCGAGACAGGGCGAAACGAGCAGTACTTC
TRBV18	TRBJ2-1	.	.	CASSPTGFVDGQFF	TGTGCCAGCTCACCAACAGGGTTCGTGGATGGGCAGTTCTTC
TRBV18	TRBJ2-1	.	.	CASSPGANEQFF	TGTGCCAGCTCACCAGGGGCCAATGAGCAGTTCTTC
TRBV29-1	TRBJ2-1	TRBD1	.	CSVPGQGPYNEQFF	TGCAGCGTTCCGGGACAGGGCCCATACAATGAGCAGTTCTTC
TRBV15	TRBJ1-5	.	.	CATSRGTVQPQHF	TGTGCCACCAGCAGAGGTACAGTTCAGCCCCAGCATTTT
TRBV15	TRBJ2-3	TRBD2	few	CATSRGTSGDTDTQYF	TGTGCCACCAGCAGAGGGACTAGCGGCGACACAGATACGCAGTATTTT
TRBV7-2	TRBJ1-2	.	.	CASSLDARGIYGYTF	TGTGCCAGCAGCCTAGACGCCCGGGGAATCTATGGCTACACCTTC
TRBV7-2	TRBJ1-2	.	.	CASSRDRYGYTF	TGTGCCAGCAGCCGAGACAGATATGGCTACACCTTC
TRBV29-1	TRBJ1-3	.	.	CSVAGPGNTIYF	TGCAGCGTTGCAGGCCCTGGAAACACCATATATTTT
TRBV4-2	TRBJ2-7	TRBD1	few	CASSQGQGAYEQYF	TGTGCCAGCAGCCAAGGTCAGGGGGCTTACGAGCAGTACTTC
TRBV18	TRBJ2-7	.	.	CASSPRGLGLEQYF	TGTGCCAGCTCACCACGGGGCCTGGGGCTTGAGCAGTACTTC
TRBV19	TRBJ2-2	.	.	CASQGSATNTGELFF	TGTGCCAGCCAGGGGTCCGCGACGAACACCGGGGAGCTGTTTTTT
TRBV11-1	TRBJ2-3	.	.	CASSPEGGGTDTQYF	TGTGCCAGCAGCCCGGAGGGTGGGGGCACAGATACGCAGTATTTT
TRBV5-1	TRBJ2-7	TRBD2	.	CASSLAGGREQYF	TGCGCCAGCAGCCTAGCGGGAGGCCGGGAGCAGTACTTC
TRBV19	TRBJ1-1	.	.	CASTNAGANLNTEAFF	TGTGCCAGTACCAACGCGGGGGCGAATCTGAACACTGAAGCTTTCTTT
TRBV7-9	TRBJ1-2	TRBD1	.	CASSTETGYGYTF	TGTGCCAGCAGCACCGAGACAGGGTATGGCTACACCTTC
TRBV7-2	TRBJ1-5	TRBD1	.	CASSPDRGRTQHF	TGTGCCAGCAGCCCTGACAGGGGTAGGACCCAGCATTTT
TRBV4-3	TRBJ2-7	.	once	CASSQVRGSYEQYF	TGCGCCAGCAGCCAAGTCCGCGGCTCCTACGAGCAGTACTTC
TRBV7-3	TRBJ2-7	.	.	CASSLTGGEQYF	TGTGCCAGCAGCTTAACAGGGGGCGAGCAGTACTTC
TRBV19	TRBJ1-5	TRBD1	.	CASSDRVNQPQHF	TGTGCCAGTTCGGACAGGGTCAATCAGCCCCAGCATTTT
TRBV5-4	TRBJ1-1	.	.	CASSMTEALNTEAFF	TGTGCCAGCAGTATGACAGAGGCCCTGAACACTGAAGCTTTCTTT
TRBV28	TRBJ1-2	TRBD1	.	CASREHRGLYGYTF	TGTGCCAGCAGGGAACACAGGGGGCTCTATGGCTACACCTTC
TRBV9	TRBJ2-3	.	.	CASSVGGGGALVDTQYF	TGTGCCAGCAGCGTAGGAGGTGGGGGGGCATTAGTAGATACGCAGTATTTT
TRBV30	TRBJ2-3	.	.	CAWSRPGGGTDTQYF	TGTGCCTGGAGTAGACCAGGAGGGGGCACAGATACGCAGTATTTT
TRBV7-9	TRBJ2-5	.	.	CASSLQGGQETQYF	TGTGCCAGCAGCTTACAAGGCGGACAAGAGACCCAGTACTTC
TRBV5-5	TRBJ2-4	TRBD1	.	CASSLVGTENIQYF	TGTGCCAGCAGCTTGGTTGGGACAGAAAACATTCAGTACTTC
TRBV7-2	TRBJ1-1	.	.	CASSPKDGGAFF	TGTGCCAGCAGCCCAAAGGACGGAGGAGCTTTCTTT
TRBV10-3	TRBJ1-4	.	.	CAISIGGSNEKLFF	TGTGCCATCAGTATCGGGGGGTCTAATGAAAAACTGTTTTTT
TRBV9	TRBJ2-1	TRBD2	.	CASSGGLAGGLSYNEQFF	TGTGCCAGCAGCGGGGGACTAGCGGGAGGGTTGTCCTACAATGAGCAGTTCTTC
TRBV28	TRBJ2-7	TRBD2	.	CASSPPGTRAYEQYF	TGTGCCAGCAGTCCACCCGGGACTAGGGCTTACGAGCAGTACTTC
TRBV28	TRBJ1-1	TRBD1	.	CASSPTGGETEAFF	TGTGCCAGCAGCCCGACAGGGGGCGAAACTGAAGCTTTCTTT
TRBV5-6	TRBJ2-7	TRBD2	.	CASSTGGYEQYF	TGTGCCAGCTCGACGGGAGGCTACGAGCAGTACTTC
TRBV5-6	TRBJ1-2	.	.	CASSLNQGGDYGYTF	TGTGCCAGCAGCTTGAATCAGGGAGGTGACTATGGCTACACCTTC
TRBV4-1	TRBJ2-5	.	.	CASSQYQGKETQYF	TGCGCCAGCAGCCAATACCAGGGAAAGGAGACCCAGTACTTC
TRBV11-3	TRBJ1-2	.	few	CASSEDSILNYGYTF	TGTGCCAGCAGCGAAGACAGTATACTAAACTATGGCTACACCTTC
TRBV5-1	TRBJ2-7	.	.	CASSWTGSYEQYF	TGCGCCAGCAGCTGGACTGGATCCTACGAGCAGTACTTC
TRBV30	TRBJ2-5	TRBD2	.	CAWSGGSLGETQYF	TGTGCCTGGAGCGGCGGGAGCTTGGGAGAGACCCAGTACTTC
TRBV14	TRBJ2-1	TRBD2	.	CASSPRYGTSGYYNEQFF	TGTGCCAGCAGCCCACGCTACGGGACTAGCGGATACTACAATGAGCAGTTCTTC
TRBV27	TRBJ1-6	.	once	CASSEAGHTSPLHF	TGTGCCAGCAGTGAGGCAGGACATACTTCACCCCTCCACTTT
TRBV5-6	TRBJ1-4	TRBD1	.	CASSSATGGINEKLFF	TGTGCCAGCAGCTCTGCGACAGGGGGAATTAATGAAAAACTGTTTTTT
TRBV19	TRBJ1-6	.	.	CASSMTGGNSPLHF	TGTGCCAGTAGTATGACCGGGGGGAATTCACCCCTCCACTTT
TRBV10-2	TRBJ2-7	.	.	CASSSRVSYEQYF	TGCGCCAGCAGTTCTCGGGTCTCCTACGAGCAGTACTTC
TRBV6-5	TRBJ2-1	.	.	CASSRLADSDNEQFF	TGTGCCAGCAGTAGACTCGCGGACTCCGACAATGAGCAGTTCTTC
TRBV27	TRBJ2-7	.	.	CASSSAYEQYF	TGTGCCAGCAGTTCCGCCTACGAGCAGTACTTC
TRBV5-1	TRBJ2-1	TRBD2	.	CASSLRTSGAPDPTYNEQFF	TGCGCCAGCAGCCTCCGGACTAGCGGGGCGCCGGATCCGACTTACAATGAGCAGTTCTTC